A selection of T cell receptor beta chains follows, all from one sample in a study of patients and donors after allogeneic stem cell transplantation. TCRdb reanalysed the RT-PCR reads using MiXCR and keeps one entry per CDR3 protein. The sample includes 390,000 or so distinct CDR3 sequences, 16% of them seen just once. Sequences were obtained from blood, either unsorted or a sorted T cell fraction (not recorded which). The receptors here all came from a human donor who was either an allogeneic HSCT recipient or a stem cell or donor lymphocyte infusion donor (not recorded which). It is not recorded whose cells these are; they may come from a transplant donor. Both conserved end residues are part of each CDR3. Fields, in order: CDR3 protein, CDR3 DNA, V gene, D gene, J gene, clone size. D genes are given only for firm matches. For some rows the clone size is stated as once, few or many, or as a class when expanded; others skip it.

CASSFSGTGLSYEQYF | TGTGCCAGCAGCTTCTCTGGGACAGGGCTCTCCTACGAGCAGTACTTC | TRBV7-9 | TRBD1 | TRBJ2-7 | -
CASTLRGVLETQYF | TGCGCCAGCACCCTCAGGGGGGTTCTCGAGACCCAGTACTTC | TRBV5-1 | - | TRBJ2-5 | -
CASSFGTGGGVAFF | TGTGCCAGCAGCTTTGGGACAGGGGGCGGAGTAGCTTTCTTT | TRBV7-2 | TRBD1 | TRBJ1-1 | many
CASSQPLRGRNTEAFF | TGCGCCAGCAGCCAACCCCTGCGGGGCAGGAACACTGAAGCTTTCTTT | TRBV4-1 | - | TRBJ1-1 | few
CASSQVGLEENEQFF | TGTGCCAGCAGCCAAGTAGGACTAGAGGAGAATGAGCAGTTCTTC | TRBV3-1 | TRBD2 | TRBJ2-1 | -
CASTNDRPNEKLFF | TGCGCCAGCACCAACGACAGGCCGAATGAAAAACTGTTTTTT | TRBV5-1 | - | TRBJ1-4 | -
CASQHLTGARNYGYTF | TGTGCCAGCCAACATCTTACAGGGGCGCGTAACTATGGCTACACCTTC | TRBV19 | TRBD1 | TRBJ1-2 | -
CASSLIPDTQYF | TGTGCCAGCAGCCTGATTCCGGATACGCAGTATTTT | TRBV12-3/TRBV12-4 | - | TRBJ2-3 | many
CASSLDTGRNQPQHF | TGCGCCAGCAGCTTGGACACCGGTCGCAATCAGCCCCAGCATTTT | TRBV5-1 | - | TRBJ1-5 | -
CASSSSRGTGELFF | TGTGCCAGCAGCTCTTCCAGAGGGACCGGGGAGCTGTTTTTT | TRBV7-3 | - | TRBJ2-2 | -
CASSITDSYEQYF | TGTGCCAGTAGTATCACAGACTCCTACGAGCAGTACTTC | TRBV19 | - | TRBJ2-7 | -
CAWRRLAGETGELFF | TGTGCCTGGAGGCGGCTAGCGGGAGAAACCGGGGAGCTGTTTTTT | TRBV30 | TRBD2 | TRBJ2-2 | -
CASSEDRTSHEQYF | TGTGCCAGCAGTGAAGATAGGACGTCGCACGAGCAGTACTTC | TRBV2 | - | TRBJ2-7 | -
CATSEGTRYQETQYF | TGTGCCACCAGTGAAGGCACCCGCTACCAAGAGACCCAGTACTTC | TRBV24-1 | - | TRBJ2-5 | -
CASSRGTPLHF | TGTGCCAGCAGCAGGGGAACACCCCTCCACTTT | TRBV6-6 | - | TRBJ1-6 | -
CASSPHLAPSQGGELFF | TGTGCCAGCAGCCCCCATCTGGCTCCATCTCAGGGCGGGGAGCTGTTTTTT | TRBV9 | - | TRBJ2-2 | -
CASSLVLDEQFF | TGCGCCAGCAGCTTGGTTTTAGATGAGCAGTTCTTC | TRBV5-1 | - | TRBJ2-1 | -
CASSLGPYNYPAFF | TGTGCCAGCAGCTTAGGACCCTACAACTACCCGGCTTTCTTT | TRBV11-3 | - | TRBJ1-1 | -
CASSFGRINEKLFF | TGTGCCAGCAGCTTCGGTCGGATTAATGAAAAACTGTTTTTT | TRBV13 | - | TRBJ1-4 | few
CASSPSSTGYTEAFF | TGCGCCAGCAGCCCATCTTCGACGGGTTACACTGAAGCTTTCTTT | TRBV5-1 | - | TRBJ1-1 | few
CASSAAGTSGGYEQFF | TGCGCCAGCAGCGCGGCCGGGACTAGCGGGGGCTATGAGCAGTTCTTC | TRBV5-1 | TRBD2 | TRBJ2-1 | -
CASSIYSTEAFF | TGTGCCAGCAGCATTTACAGCACTGAAGCTTTCTTT | TRBV12-3/TRBV12-4 | - | TRBJ1-1 | -
CASSPGLVPDTQYF | TGTGCCAGCAGTCCCGGACTAGTCCCAGATACGCAGTATTTT | TRBV12-3/TRBV12-4 | TRBD2 | TRBJ2-3 | many
CSVQTYNSYEQYF | TGCAGTGTTCAGACATATAACTCCTACGAGCAGTACTTC | TRBV20-1 | - | TRBJ2-7 | -
CASSLLAGLNTEAFF | TGTGCCAGCAGCTTATTGGCAGGGCTGAACACTGAAGCTTTCTTT | TRBV11-2 | - | TRBJ1-1 | -
CASSVGLGGEEETQYF | TGTGCCAGCAGCGTAGGATTGGGAGGGGAGGAGGAGACCCAGTACTTC | TRBV9 | TRBD2 | TRBJ2-5 | -
CASTMMGGNPYEQYF | TGTGCCAGCACCATGATGGGAGGGAATCCCTACGAGCAGTACTTC | TRBV2 | TRBD2 | TRBJ2-7 | few
CASSRTHREGYTF | TGTGCCAGCAGCCGGACCCACAGGGAGGGCTACACCTTC | TRBV14 | - | TRBJ1-2 | -
CASSRGGVSGKNIQYF | TGTGCCAGCAGCCGAGGGGGGGTCTCCGGCAAAAACATTCAGTACTTC | TRBV6-1 | - | TRBJ2-4 | -
CASRSDRIAKNIQYF | TGTGCCAGCAGATCCGACAGAATAGCCAAAAACATTCAGTACTTC | TRBV6-1 | - | TRBJ2-4 | -
CSASGRSNEKLFF | TGCAGTGCTAGCGGCAGGTCGAATGAAAAACTGTTTTTT | TRBV20-1 | - | TRBJ1-4 | few
CSAPPILAEYLVPHLRGELFF | TGCAGTGCTCCCCCTATTCTAGCGGAGTATTTGGTTCCCCATTTGAGGGGGGAGCTGTTTTTT | TRBV20-1 | TRBD2 | TRBJ2-2 | -
CASSERASGTYEQYF | TGTGCCAGCAGTGAGAGAGCTAGCGGTACCTACGAGCAGTACTTC | TRBV12-3/TRBV12-4 | TRBD2 | TRBJ2-7 | many
CASSQTPGQWDQPQHF | TGCGCCAGCAGCCAGACACCGGGACAGTGGGATCAGCCCCAGCATTTT | TRBV4-1 | TRBD1 | TRBJ1-5 | -
CASSPTTGGNYGYTF | TGTGCCAGCAGCCCCACGACAGGGGGTAACTATGGCTACACCTTC | TRBV3-1 | TRBD1 | TRBJ1-2 | few
CASSPPSASDTEAFF | TGTGCCAGCTCACCACCGAGTGCTTCGGACACTGAAGCTTTCTTT | TRBV18 | - | TRBJ1-1 | -
CSARPGKEVYGYTF | TGCAGTGCTAGACCTGGCAAGGAGGTCTATGGCTACACCTTC | TRBV20-1 | - | TRBJ1-2 | few
CASSVGTGGSHEQYF | TGTGCCAGCAGCGTGGGGACAGGGGGCTCCCACGAGCAGTACTTC | TRBV9 | TRBD1 | TRBJ2-7 | few
CSARALKDQPQHF | TGCAGTGCTAGAGCTCTAAAGGATCAGCCCCAGCATTTT | TRBV20-1 | - | TRBJ1-5 | -
CASRRGLSGANVLTF | TGTGCCAGCAGGAGGGGTCTCTCTGGGGCCAACGTCCTGACTTTC | TRBV12-3/TRBV12-4 | - | TRBJ2-6 | -
CASSVRLAGLGYEQYF | TGTGCCAGCAGTGTTCGGCTAGCGGGACTCGGCTACGAGCAGTACTTC | TRBV2 | TRBD2 | TRBJ2-7 | few
CASSFESGGPYNEQFF | TGCGCCAGCAGCTTCGAGAGCGGGGGCCCATACAATGAGCAGTTCTTC | TRBV5-1 | TRBD2 | TRBJ2-1 | few
CASSPIGRSNTGELFF | TGTGCCAGCAGCCCGATTGGGCGGTCGAACACCGGGGAGCTGTTTTTT | TRBV11-2 | - | TRBJ2-2 | -
CASGNGQGYEQYF | TGCGCCAGCGGGAACGGACAGGGGTACGAGCAGTACTTC | TRBV5-1 | TRBD1 | TRBJ2-7 | -
CASSIRRSGELFF | TGTGCCAGTAGTATTAGGCGGTCCGGGGAGCTGTTTTTT | TRBV19 | - | TRBJ2-2 | few
CASSPGRYSYEQYF | TGTGCCAGCAGTCCCGGACGTTATTCCTACGAGCAGTACTTC | TRBV12-3/TRBV12-4 | - | TRBJ2-7 | few
CASSPGQGAKNIQYF | TGCGCCAGCAGCCCGGGACAGGGTGCCAAAAACATTCAGTACTTC | TRBV5-1 | TRBD1 | TRBJ2-4 | few
CSARGQGWYEQYF | TGCAGTGCTAGAGGGCAGGGTTGGTACGAGCAGTACTTC | TRBV20-1 | - | TRBJ2-7 | many
CASSLSSRGTDTQYF | TGCGCCAGCAGCTTGTCTTCGCGGGGCACAGATACGCAGTATTTT | TRBV5-1 | - | TRBJ2-3 | -
CASSLEAWRKETQYF | TGTGCCAGCAGCTTAGAGGCGTGGAGGAAAGAGACCCAGTACTTC | TRBV7-2 | - | TRBJ2-5 | medium-sized
CASRLTSGGAEEQFF | TGTGCCAGCAGACTGACTAGCGGGGGGGCAGAAGAGCAGTTCTTC | TRBV6-1 | TRBD2 | TRBJ2-1 | -
CASSPGGGQRVPSYEQYF | TGTGCCAGCAGCCCCGGTGGAGGGCAAAGGGTCCCCTCCTACGAGCAGTACTTC | TRBV11-1 | - | TRBJ2-7 | -
CASSLDGANYGYTF | TGCGCCAGCAGCCTGGACGGAGCTAACTATGGCTACACCTTC | TRBV5-1 | - | TRBJ1-2 | many
CASSLAGGPGGELFF | TGTGCCAGCAGCCTAGCGGGAGGGCCTGGCGGGGAGCTGTTTTTT | TRBV7-8 | TRBD2 | TRBJ2-2 | many
CATSDGTAGPFLSGANVLTF | TGTGCCACCAGTGATGGGACGGCAGGTCCTTTTCTCTCTGGGGCCAACGTCCTGACTTTC | TRBV24-1 | - | TRBJ2-6 | -
CASSLSRDWAYEQYF | TGCGCCAGCAGCTTGTCCCGGGATTGGGCCTACGAGCAGTACTTC | TRBV5-1 | - | TRBJ2-7 | -
CASNMGGEQFF | TGTGCCAGCAACATGGGGGGTGAGCAGTTCTTC | TRBV12-3/TRBV12-4 | - | TRBJ2-1 | many
CASSSDRTGELFF | TGTGCCAGCTCATCCGACAGAACCGGGGAGCTGTTTTTT | TRBV18 | - | TRBJ2-2 | -
CASGHHTEAFF | TGTGCCAGCGGGCACCACACTGAAGCTTTCTTT | TRBV12-3/TRBV12-4 | - | TRBJ1-1 | -